The clone carrying this TCR beta chain has ten or more counts. Its antigen is still unknown. This entry belongs to a study of T cells in Graves' hyperthyroidism and ophthalmopathy. Overall study context: Peripheral blood sampling occurred at initial diagnosis, before any treatment.

The CDR3 runs 14 residues. The V gene lost 4 bases and the J gene lost 10 bases, with 17 bases spanning the gap. The germline V gene encodes CDR1 LGHDT and CDR2 YNNKEL (reference sequence). The TCR beta CDR3 regions underwent amplification using RNA transcripts as the source. The HTBI primer set served for first-round RT-PCR of the TCR CDR3. Each CDR3 protein is one row after TCRdb ran MiXCR on the multiplex PCR reads. The table lists roughly 700,000 distinct CDR3 sequences, 14% of them singletons, with 10% in the top ten. Uncontrolled infection, other autoimmune disease, pregnancy or lactation excluded patients. The study based diagnoses on clinical symptoms, serum thyroxine and TRAb, thyroid ultrasound and orbital computed tomography. Study-level findings and limits: Most clonotypes that expanded in the thyroid above 0.001 also showed up in blood.

The receptor comes from a woman under 30 with Graves' hyperthyroidism. J is TRBJ2-1 and V is TRBV3-1, with D perhaps matching TRBD2 (5 bases). The sequencing input was blood. The CDR3 reads CASSPTYPPGEQFF. The CDR3, as DNA: TGTGCCAGCAGCCCGACATATCCCCCGGGGGAGCAGTTCTTC.